Listed below are T cell receptor beta chains from one sample, sequenced in a study of cytomegalovirus exposure and HLA in healthy donors. TCRdb keeps only in-frame clones here, not all; method: immunoSEQ multiplex PCR. Found here are about 100,000 clones, more than 65% of them singletons; the top ten hold about 4.2%. The sequencing sample was made of PBMCs. The source of these receptors is a woman aged 50 to 65 in good health and CMV-seropositive. Both conserved end residues are trimmed from each CDR3.

v_call	cdr3_length	cdr3_aa
TRBV19	11	ASSLQGDTEAF
TRBV19	11	ASAGTRTNGYT
TRBV11-2	10	ASSPTAYEQY
TRBV5-1	13	ASSPSQGSTDTQY
TRBV19	11	ASGQAFGYGYT
TRBV7-9	11	ASSTAGGYGYT
TRBV5-1	13	ASSRLAGSYNEQF
TRBV2	13	ATCDMAGVSSEQY
TRBV6-1	12	ASSDGTENTEAF
TRBV7-9	11	AGGAPSGNTIY
TRBV29-1	11	SLNPGGGTEAF
TRBV11-2	13	ASSHLRDIQETQY
TRBV2	14	ASSQGLAGGTDTQY
TRBV9	13	ASSARGLAGQEQF
TRBV30	12	AWSVPGANQPQH
TRBV5-1	14	ASSLGTVNLNTEAF
TRBV2	11	ASSTVSNQPQH
TRBV9	14	ASSVGSSDRANEQY
TRBV6-7	12	ASRYRDTKYEQY
TRBV5-1	12	ASSLIAGGSEQY
TRBV29-1	10	SVLTPGTEAF
TRBV27	13	ASTALSRIGNEQF
TRBV6-1	13	ASSGRVSPTGELF
TRBV6-5	13	ASMFAADSYNEQF
TRBV5-6	17	ASSSRSDRGRDVGQPQH
TRBV2	14	ASRRNLAGSTDTQY
TRBV4-2	16	ASSQVVEAGGPADTQY
TRBV5-6	11	ASRGGSTDTQY
TRBV1	10	TSSPHRQATR
TRBV7-6	16	ASSPPPRDRGRIYEQY
TRBV7-8	12	ASSPRQEPYEQY
TRBV29-1	11	SVSRGAGTEAF
TRBV9	14	ASSVSGTSGRYEQY
TRBV7-9	16	ASSYPTRGRRITGELF
TRBV25-1	13	ASSELRTPNEKLF
TRBV9	12	ASSVGQDTYEQY
TRBV7-9	14	ASSFHGTGKATEAF
TRBV5-6	12	ASERDRGVGGYT
TRBV27	14	ASSQRLAGDSGELF
TRBV27	13	ASSPPGQRNEKLF